The T cell receptor beta chain under discussion was sequenced for a study of blood T cell repertoires in COVID-19. Study information: COVID-19 samples collected from the United States, Italy and Spain covered acute and convalescent phases. PBMCs, B-cell-depleted T cells, or T cells provided the cDNA or gDNA that made up the material.

As processed by the authors: Counts of nucleated cells, estimated from reference gene primer amplification, were obtained. The data were produced by immunoSEQ multiplex PCR, yet TCRdb's version contains in-frame clones alone and is incomplete. That table furnishes V, J and clone size, whereas the DNA furnished D and trimming. Altogether around 64,000 clones are present, about 90% being singletons, with the ten largest covering approximately 5%. Trimming pared 10 bases from V and 7 bases from J, leaving 23 bases between. Germline loops: CDR1 LNHDA, CDR2 SQIVND (reference sequence). The CDR3 spans 15 residues.

The sequence came from a man of 80 years or more in a cohort sampled during active COVID-19. The chain combines TRBV19 with TRBJ1-5, with D possibly being TRBD1 (5 bases). Sequencing was done on a sample of peripheral blood. CDR3 sequence (DNA): TGTGCCACCCCAGATGCAGGGTCGACGGTACAGCCCCAGCATTTT. As protein: CATPDAGSTVQPQHF.